Listed below are T cell receptor beta chains from one sample, sequenced in a study of T cell responses to AZD1222 COVID-19 vaccine. Here immunoSEQ multiplex PCR was the method, and the copy in TCRdb shows in-frame clones only, minus some. The sample shows roughly 180,000 clones, about nine tenths of them seen only once. The sequencing here drew on peripheral blood, taken 28 days after the second AZD1222 dose. The receptors come from an adult who received the AZD1222 COVID-19 vaccine. The CDR3 runs from the conserved cysteine through the conserved F or W. Expanded clones are given a class, and other clones once, few, many or no size at all.

NA 13 TRBJ1-1 TRBV29-1 CSVKGARNTEAFF
few 15 TRBJ2-2 TRBV19 CASSGLAGDNGELFF
NA 16 TRBJ2-4 TRBV15 CATSRDQGITKNIQYF
NA 16 TRBJ2-1 TRBV29-1 CSVDDNPGGKGPEQFF
NA 17 TRBJ1-2 TRBV7-2 CASSLKVDRLINYGYTF
NA 16 TRBJ2-5 TRBV9 CASSQGGRPDRETQYF
NA 16 TRBJ2-2 TRBV28 CASSSPGTGGSGELFF
NA 15 TRBJ1-3 TRBV5-8 CASSPRDWDRNTIYF
NA 13 TRBJ1-1 TRBV4-3 CASSRGMNTEAFF
NA 15 TRBJ1-3 TRBV27 CASSPQGNGGNTIYF
NA 15 TRBJ2-1 TRBV4-1 CASSRTSGDYNEQFF
NA 14 TRBJ1-3 TRBV3-1/TRBV3-2 CASRTAGVGNTIYF
NA 14 TRBJ2-5 TRBV10-3 CAISESMTIETQYF
NA 14 TRBJ2-5 TRBV21-1 CASSKGRREETQYF
NA 16 TRBJ2-1 TRBV11-1 CASSSPTSGSENEQFF
NA 13 TRBJ2-7 TRBV27 CASAARERGEQYF
NA 11 TRBJ1-4 TRBV30 CAWSVGEKLFF
NA 12 TRBJ2-1 TRBV29-1 CSAGGGYNEQFF
NA 15 TRBJ2-7 TRBV6-1 CASSEATGGSYEQYF
once 15 TRBJ2-7 TRBV11-3 CASSLGASGSYEQYF
NA 15 TRBJ1-4 TRBV5-1 CASSLDPGRDEKLFF
NA 13 TRBJ2-5 TRBV27 CASSFNEGETQYF
NA 14 TRBJ2-7 TRBV18 CASSADQSAYEQYF
NA 15 TRBJ1-3 TRBV3-1/TRBV3-2 CASSHHGSGGNTIYF
NA 16 TRBJ2-1 TRBV21-1 CASSKAPPSGGNEQFF
NA 16 TRBJ2-2 TRBV29-1 CSVEDRGLAVTGELFF
NA 14 TRBJ2-7 TRBV11-2 CASSFGQASYEQYF
NA 13 TRBJ2-7 TRBV6-1 CASRLGAIYEQYF
NA 15 TRBJ2-3 TRBV28 CASSLALAATDTQYF
NA 12 TRBJ1-1 TRBV28 CASSVGVTEAFF
NA 16 TRBJ2-1 TRBV27 CASSFGGGGSYNEQFF
NA 15 TRBJ2-2 TRBV5-4 CASNDRGRQNGELFF
NA 13 TRBJ1-2 TRBV27 CASSFAANYGYTF
NA 11 TRBJ2-3 TRBV29-1 CGGGPTDTQYF
NA 14 TRBJ1-6 TRBV10-3 CAISGTVDNSPLHF
once 16 TRBJ2-1 TRBV7-9 CASSTRSGLPSNEQFF
NA 14 TRBJ1-1 TRBV7-6 CASSLGIRDTEAFF
NA 14 TRBJ1-2 TRBV3-1/TRBV3-2 CASSAPGHLSGYTF
NA 15 TRBJ1-2 TRBV19 CASSAIRELPDGYTF
NA 15 TRBJ2-1 TRBV25-1 CASSPTSGPYNEQFF
NA 14 TRBJ1-2 TRBV28 CASSLLGWDYGYTF
NA 13 TRBJ2-5 TRBV2 CASSQGSKETQYF
once 14 TRBJ1-5 TRBV2 CASSVGPFGQPQHF
NA 12 TRBJ2-7 TRBV24-1 CATSYPGGEQYF
NA 16 TRBJ2-1 TRBV7-8 CASSPTDRIGYNEQFF
few 18 TRBJ2-1 TRBV28 CASSLGLAGGPYYNEQFF
NA 14 TRBJ1-2 TRBV3-1/TRBV3-2 CASSQTQGLYGYTF
NA 13 TRBJ2-7 TRBV28 CASSLAGIYEQYF
once 17 TRBJ1-1 TRBV4-1 CASSQELGDRGGTEAFF
NA 14 TRBJ1-4 TRBV6-6 CASSRGGGEKKLFF
NA 13 TRBJ2-5 TRBV11-1 CASSSGTKETQYF
few 15 TRBJ2-1 TRBV7-3 CASSWTGGRKNEQFF
NA 13 TRBJ1-4 TRBV6-5 CASSSRLNEKLFF
NA 16 TRBJ2-3 TRBV6-5 CASSSSGTSGTDTQYF
NA 14 TRBJ2-7 TRBV10-3 CATWTAGLSYEQYF
NA 15 TRBJ2-1 TRBV9 CASSVGLAGRNEQFF
few 15 TRBJ1-6 TRBV7-2 CASSLTGGNDSPLHF